The present T cell receptor beta chain was sequenced within a study of CD8+CD57+ T cells in acquired aplastic anemia. Study-wide context: Sorted CD4+ and CD8+ cells gave an average of about 3.4 ug of DNA. The study's findings and limits: Common to patients and controls were roughly 30 CD8+ CDR3 sequences. Patients showed no significant difference from controls in CD8+ Simpson's diversity.

In this sample, this clonotype turned up many times. The antigen is unknown. The study profiled TCR beta VDJ and CDR3 using genomic DNA as template. TCRdb recomputed calls from the reads with MiXCR, one row per CDR3 protein. The sample carries nearly 60,000 distinct CDR3 sequences, roughly 60% recorded once. CD8+CD57+ cell expansion had been shown by flow cytometry in patients chosen for sequencing. Sequencing was done on a sample of sorted CD4+, CD8+, or CD8+CD57+ T cells (not recorded which) from PBMCs. The receptor comes from a human donor with aplastic anemia.

Written as DNA, the CDR3 is TGCGCCAGCACCAGGGGGGGGTCTGAAGCTTTCTTT. Translation: CASTRGGSEAFF. This chain uses TRBV5-1 with TRBJ1-1; 7 nucleotides align to TRBD1. The CDR3 extends over 12 amino acids. Germline loops: CDR1 SGHRS, CDR2 YFSETQ. After removal of 6 bases from V and 6 bases from J, the junction contained 5 bases not matched to a gene.